The clone carrying this T cell receptor beta chain occurred once. Repertoires were generated with immunoSEQ multiplex PCR, while TCRdb's copy carries only in-frame clones and drops some. The data contain almost 400,000 clones, more than 75% of them singletons. The CDR3 is made up of 15 amino acids. V lost 1 base to trimming and J lost 3 bases; unmatched junction nucleotides: 3. Germline V gives CDR1 MGHRA, CDR2 YSYEKL. These data originate in a study of blood T cell repertoires in COVID-19. This TCR came from a woman aged 30 to 39 with acute COVID-19. Specimen: PBMCs or T cells enriched from blood (not recorded which). This chain connects TRBV4-1 to TRBJ2-3, with 8 bases lining up with TRBD2. CDR3 sequence reads: CASSQVQRGTDTQYF. In DNA, the CDR3 is TGCGCCAGCAGCCAAGTCCAGCGGGGGACAGATACGCAGTATTTT.